The T cell receptor beta chain described here comes from a study of regulatory T cells in long-lasting Graves disease. Study observations and caveats: Accuracy may have suffered from the small sample size. Peripheral blood was the sole material, not thyroid tissue.

Germline trimming cut 4 bases from V and 5 bases from J; bases unmatched to any gene: 11. The germline V gene encodes CDR1 SGHNT and CDR2 YYREEE (reference sequence). The CDR3 totals 15 residues. Comments on this clonotype: Its antigen remains unidentified.

Researchers made TCR beta libraries by using iRepertoire HTBI primers and running Arm-PCR on CDR3 regions. TCRdb used MiXCR to reprocess the multiplex PCR reads, holding one entry per CDR3 protein. The sample has 500,000 to 700,000 distinct CDR3 sequences; approximately 31% are singletons. Time point reported: persistent/refractory GD, antithyroid drugs over 5 years with positive TRAb. Researchers made the TCR library from RNA that was extracted from PBMCs. Those enrolled as patients came out of an endocrinology department in Xi'an, China. V is TRBV5-4 and J is TRBJ2-5, with 7 bases identical to TRBD2. This TCR derives from a female donor with Graves disease. The sample was peripheral blood mononuclear cells (PBMCs), taken when the disease was refractory, from a patient treated with antithyroid drugs. CDR3 nucleotides: TGTGCCAGCAGCGGGAGGGGCAGGGAGGCGGAGACCCAGTACTTC. This gives the protein CASSGRGREAETQYF. Together with reference TRBV5-4 and TRBJ2-5, the CDR3 gives the full variable domain: ETGVTQSPTHLIKTRGQQVTLRCSSQSGHNTVSWYQQALGQGPQFIFQYYREEENGRGNFPPRFSGLQFPNYSSELNVNALELDDSALYLCASSGRGREAETQYFGPGTRLLVL.